This T cell receptor beta chain was identified during a study of cytomegalovirus exposure and HLA in healthy donors. About the research overall: Among around 400 genotyped donors, around 80% fell in the Caucasian-associated ancestry cluster.

Regarding this clone: No antigen is known for it.

Broader study findings: Segments of the TCR beta V type were, in most cases, productive about 87% or about 30% of the time in an earlier analysis.

The PCR employed 60 Vbeta primers together with 13 Jbeta primers. The protocol was immunoSEQ multiplex PCR, while the TCRdb copy is restricted to in-frame clones and leaves out a portion. The sample records over 90,000 clones, around 81% being singletons. Trimming removed 4 bases from V and 4 bases from J; junction bases left unmatched: 4. This CDR3 has 15 amino acids. Germline-derived CDR1 and CDR2 are MDHEN and SYDVKM. The chain carries TRBV28 and TRBJ2-2; 9 bases are a match to TRBD2. Material for sequencing was PBMCs. The clonotype originates from a man aged 40-49 years in good health and CMV-seropositive. As DNA, the CDR3 is TGTGCCAGCAGTTCCGCGGGAGGGCCCACCGGGGAGCTGTTTTTT. Its translation: CASSSAGGPTGELFF.